The rows below give T cell receptor beta chains drawn from one sample of a study of T cells after yellow fever vaccination. TCRdb reprocessed the 5' RACE reads via MiXCR and lists one record per CDR3 protein. The sample has about 360,000 distinct CDR3 sequences, roughly 6.1% seen once; the top ten hold 15%. Sample: PBMCs, taken 5 days after the yellow fever booster vaccination. The receptors come from a man aged 25-40 years who received the YFV17D yellow fever vaccine. The CDR3 runs from the conserved cysteine through the conserved F or W. The D gene is left open where the match is weak. Clone sizes are given selectively: once, few, many, or a class where the clone is expanded.

CDR3 protein: CSVRRGFGTSRLYEQYF
CDR3 DNA: TGCAGCGTTCGGAGAGGTTTCGGGACAAGCAGACTCTACGAGCAGTACTTC
J gene: TRBJ2-7
clone size: NA
D gene: NA
V gene: TRBV29-1

CDR3 protein: CASSKVSACWANEKLFF
CDR3 DNA: TGTGCCAGCAGCAAAGTGTCAGCATGCTGGGCTAATGAAAAACTGTTTTTT
J gene: TRBJ1-4
clone size: NA
D gene: NA
V gene: TRBV21-1

CDR3 protein: CASSYLRGANEQYF
CDR3 DNA: TGTGCCAGCAGTTACCTCAGGGGCGCGAACGAGCAGTACTTC
J gene: TRBJ2-7
clone size: many
D gene: NA
V gene: TRBV6-5

CDR3 protein: CASRNTGGSLVFF
CDR3 DNA: TGTGCCAGCAGAAACACAGGGGGCAGCCTCGTTTTCTTT
J gene: TRBJ1-1
clone size: few
D gene: TRBD1
V gene: TRBV12-3/TRBV12-4

CDR3 protein: CSASGRIGYEQYF
CDR3 DNA: TGCAGTGCTAGCGGGAGGATAGGTTACGAGCAGTACTTC
J gene: TRBJ2-7
clone size: few
D gene: TRBD2
V gene: TRBV20-1

CDR3 protein: CASSPRLAGALGHNEQFF
CDR3 DNA: TGTGCCAGCTCACCACGTCTAGCGGGAGCTCTCGGACACAATGAGCAGTTCTTC
J gene: TRBJ2-1
clone size: NA
D gene: TRBD2
V gene: TRBV18

CDR3 protein: CASSAIGPDRPVVEAFF
CDR3 DNA: TGCGCCAGCAGCGCGATAGGCCCCGACAGACCCGTTGTAGAAGCTTTCTTT
J gene: TRBJ1-1
clone size: many
D gene: NA
V gene: TRBV10-2

CDR3 protein: CASSSPHVGLAGGQLNEQFF
CDR3 DNA: TGTGCCAGCAGCTCACCCCACGTGGGACTAGCGGGAGGGCAACTCAATGAGCAGTTCTTC
J gene: TRBJ2-1
clone size: few
D gene: TRBD2
V gene: TRBV7-6

CDR3 protein: CSAHLEVETQYF
CDR3 DNA: TGCAGTGCTCATTTAGAGGTAGAGACCCAGTACTTC
J gene: TRBJ2-5
clone size: few
D gene: NA
V gene: TRBV20-1

CDR3 protein: CSASSGAFSYEQYF
CDR3 DNA: TGCAGTGCTAGTTCAGGGGCCTTCTCCTACGAGCAGTACTTC
J gene: TRBJ2-7
clone size: few
D gene: NA
V gene: TRBV20-1

CDR3 protein: CASSKLAGGAHEQYF
CDR3 DNA: TGTGCCAGTAGCAAACTAGCGGGAGGGGCACACGAGCAGTACTTC
J gene: TRBJ2-7
clone size: NA
D gene: TRBD2
V gene: TRBV19

CDR3 protein: CSAPTRRERTNEQFF
CDR3 DNA: TGCAGTGCCCCTACTAGGCGGGAGAGAACCAATGAGCAGTTCTTC
J gene: TRBJ2-1
clone size: NA
D gene: TRBD2
V gene: TRBV20-1

CDR3 protein: CASSVRQLSNNEQFF
CDR3 DNA: TGTGCCAGCAGCGTGAGACAGCTAAGCAACAATGAGCAGTTCTTC
J gene: TRBJ2-1
clone size: few
D gene: NA
V gene: TRBV5-8

CDR3 protein: CASSGPSQETQYF
CDR3 DNA: TGTGCCAGCAGCGGCCCTAGCCAAGAGACCCAGTACTTC
J gene: TRBJ2-5
clone size: many
D gene: NA
V gene: TRBV7-2

CDR3 protein: CASSQGVGTDLAKNIQYF
CDR3 DNA: TGTGCCAGCAGCCAAGGTGTTGGGACAGATCTAGCCAAAAACATTCAGTACTTC
J gene: TRBJ2-4
clone size: many
D gene: TRBD1
V gene: TRBV14

CDR3 protein: CASRYGTVNEKLFF
CDR3 DNA: TGTGCCAGCAGGTACGGGACAGTCAATGAAAAACTGTTTTTT
J gene: TRBJ1-4
clone size: many
D gene: TRBD1
V gene: TRBV12-3/TRBV12-4

CDR3 protein: CASRGGLAYNEQFF
CDR3 DNA: TGTGCCAGCAGGGGGGGGCTAGCGTACAATGAGCAGTTCTTC
J gene: TRBJ2-1
clone size: many
D gene: NA
V gene: TRBV7-2

CDR3 protein: CASSPGGPTGELFF
CDR3 DNA: TGTGCCAGCAGTCCCGGGGGGCCGACCGGGGAGCTGTTTTTT
J gene: TRBJ2-2
clone size: many
D gene: NA
V gene: TRBV7-2

CDR3 protein: CASSLDSRGSPLHF
CDR3 DNA: TGTGCCAGCAGTTTGGACAGTCGGGGTTCACCCCTCCACTTT
J gene: TRBJ1-6
clone size: few
D gene: NA
V gene: TRBV6-2/TRBV6-3

CDR3 protein: CASSSRRRYNEQFF
CDR3 DNA: TGCGCCAGCAGCTCCCGTCGCAGGTACAATGAGCAGTTCTTC
J gene: TRBJ2-1
clone size: many
D gene: NA
V gene: TRBV5-1

CDR3 protein: CASSPIGDTAYYEQYF
CDR3 DNA: TGTGCCAGCTCACCGATAGGGGACACAGCGTACTACGAGCAGTACTTC
J gene: TRBJ2-7
clone size: NA
D gene: NA
V gene: TRBV19

CDR3 protein: CASCLRQGRYSGANVLTF
CDR3 DNA: TGTGCCAGCTGTCTGCGACAGGGTCGATACTCTGGGGCCAACGTCCTGACTTTC
J gene: TRBJ2-6
clone size: NA
D gene: TRBD1
V gene: TRBV12-3/TRBV12-4

CDR3 protein: CSASLADNEQFF
CDR3 DNA: TGCAGTGCTAGTCTCGCTGACAATGAGCAGTTCTTC
J gene: TRBJ2-1
clone size: many
D gene: NA
V gene: TRBV20-1

CDR3 protein: CASSTGTSGVLYNEQFF
CDR3 DNA: TGTGCCAGTAGTACAGGGACTAGCGGGGTTCTCTACAATGAGCAGTTCTTC
J gene: TRBJ2-1
clone size: few
D gene: TRBD2
V gene: TRBV19